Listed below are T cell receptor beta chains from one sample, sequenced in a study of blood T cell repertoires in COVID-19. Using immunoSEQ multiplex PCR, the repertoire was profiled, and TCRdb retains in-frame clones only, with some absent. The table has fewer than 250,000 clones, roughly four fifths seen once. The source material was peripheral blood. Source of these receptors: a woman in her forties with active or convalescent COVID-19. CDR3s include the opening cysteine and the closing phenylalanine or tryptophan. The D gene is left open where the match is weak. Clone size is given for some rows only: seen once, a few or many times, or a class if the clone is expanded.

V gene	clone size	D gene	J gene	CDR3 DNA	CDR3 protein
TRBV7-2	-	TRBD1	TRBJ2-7	TGTGCCAGCAGCACATCACAGGGGCTGAACGAGCAGTACTTC	CASSTSQGLNEQYF
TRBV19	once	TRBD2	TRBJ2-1	TGTGCCAGTAGTACCCCAGCGGGAGGGCCGCGTCGAAATGAGCAGTTCTTC	CASSTPAGGPRRNEQFF
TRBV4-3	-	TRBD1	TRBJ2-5	TGCGCCAGCAGCCAAGATCTGACAGGGGGGGCTTTTGAGACCCAGTACTTC	CASSQDLTGGAFETQYF
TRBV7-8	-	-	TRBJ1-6	TGTGCCAGCAGCTTAGCCGAGAGGCCACCCCTCCACTTT	CASSLAERPPLHF
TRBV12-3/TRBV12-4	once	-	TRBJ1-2	TGTGCCAGCAGTAGCTCCGGCTATGGCTACACCTTC	CASSSSGYGYTF
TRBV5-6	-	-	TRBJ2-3	TGTGCCAGCAGCTTGGCCGGGGTGGCGGATACGCAGTATTTT	CASSLAGVADTQYF
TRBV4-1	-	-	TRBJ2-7	TGCGCCAGCAGCCAGGGTGGGGGGGCTTCTTACGAGCAGTACTTC	CASSQGGGASYEQYF
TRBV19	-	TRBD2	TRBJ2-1	TGTGCCAGTAGTATTCTAGCGGGAGTTCGAGGTGAGCAGTTCTTC	CASSILAGVRGEQFF
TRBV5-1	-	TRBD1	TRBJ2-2	TGCGCCAGCAGCTTGGAGACAGGGAAGAACACCGGGGAGCTGTTTTTT	CASSLETGKNTGELFF
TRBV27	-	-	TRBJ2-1	TGTGCCAGCAGTTTTCTGGGGGCGCGAGAGCAGTTCTTC	CASSFLGAREQFF
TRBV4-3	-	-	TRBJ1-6	TGCGCCAGCAGCCAAGACAGTAGGGGTTCACCCCTCCACTTT	CASSQDSRGSPLHF
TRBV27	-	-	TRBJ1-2	TGTGCCACCTCCCGGGGGTCTGGCTACACCTTC	CATSRGSGYTF
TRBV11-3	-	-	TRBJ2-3	TGTGCCAGCAGCCTCAGGGAAAGCACAGATACGCAGTATTTT	CASSLRESTDTQYF
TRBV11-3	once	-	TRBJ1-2	TGTGCCAGCAGCTTTAACTCGGCACGGGGTGGCTACACCTTC	CASSFNSARGGYTF
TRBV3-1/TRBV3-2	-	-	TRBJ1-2	TGTGCCAGCAGGAAAGGCAGCGGGGGGGGCTACACCTTC	CASRKGSGGGYTF
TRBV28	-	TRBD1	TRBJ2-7	TGTGCCAGCAGCCCGACCGGGACAGGAATTTACGAGCAGTACTTC	CASSPTGTGIYEQYF
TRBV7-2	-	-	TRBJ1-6	TGTGCCAGCAGAGCAGCTTTTTCACGCCGGATTACAGGGTCATCACCCCTCCACTTT	CASRAAFSRRITGSSPLHF
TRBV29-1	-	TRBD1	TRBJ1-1	TGCAGCGTCACGGACAGGGGGAACACTGAAGCTTTCTTT	CSVTDRGNTEAFF
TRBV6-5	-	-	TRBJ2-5	TGTGCCAGCAGCCCGACTAGTTTCCCCGGAGAGACCCAGTACTTC	CASSPTSFPGETQYF
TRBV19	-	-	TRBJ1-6	TGTGCCAGTAGTATTCGGCAGGGGATGAGTTCACCCCTCCACTTT	CASSIRQGMSSPLHF
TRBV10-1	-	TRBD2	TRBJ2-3	TGCGCCAGCAGTGATGACCGGACTAGCGGGAGGCGACAGAACACAGATACGCAGTATTTT	CASSDDRTSGRRQNTDTQYF
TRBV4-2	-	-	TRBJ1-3	TGTGCCAGCAGCCAAGTCGCCAGGGCCCTTAGCTCTGGAAACACCATATATTTT	CASSQVARALSSGNTIYF
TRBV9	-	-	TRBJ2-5	TGTGCCAGCAGCGTCCGGATCCTCGGGAGTGGAACAGAGACCCAGTACTTC	CASSVRILGSGTETQYF
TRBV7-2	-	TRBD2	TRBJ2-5	TGTGCCAGCAGCTTAGTTAGGGCGGGAGAGGCGGAGACCCAGTACTTC	CASSLVRAGEAETQYF
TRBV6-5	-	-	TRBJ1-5	TGTGCCAGCAGACCGGACAGAGTCATTAATCAGCCCCAGCATTTT	CASRPDRVINQPQHF
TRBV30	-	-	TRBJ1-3	TGTGCCTGGACCCTCACTCTGTCGGGGTCCCTCTCTGGAAACACCATATATTTT	CAWTLTLSGSLSGNTIYF
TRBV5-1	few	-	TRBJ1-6	TGCGCCAGCAGCTTGACAGAAAACACTTCACCCCTCCACTTT	CASSLTENTSPLHF
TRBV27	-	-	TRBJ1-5	TGTGCCAGCAGCCGGGAAAGGGCGGGCAATCAGCCCCAGCATTTT	CASSRERAGNQPQHF
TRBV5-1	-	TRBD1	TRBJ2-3	TGCGCCAGCAGCTCCGGACAGGGGGGGACTAGCACAGATACGCAGTATTTT	CASSSGQGGTSTDTQYF
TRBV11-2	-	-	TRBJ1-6	TGTGCCAGCAGCTTAGGTTCTCGTAATTCACCCCTCCACTTT	CASSLGSRNSPLHF
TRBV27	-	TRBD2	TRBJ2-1	TGTGCAAGACAAACGGGGGGATACAATGAGCAGTTCTTC	CARQTGGYNEQFF
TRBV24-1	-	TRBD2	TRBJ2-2	TGTGCCACGGGGAGGGCGAACACCGGGGAGCTGTTTTTT	CATGRANTGELFF
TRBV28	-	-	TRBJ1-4	TGTGCCACCAGGTCAGCTAATGAAAAACTGTTTTTT	CATRSANEKLFF
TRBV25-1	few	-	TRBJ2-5	TGTGCCAGCAGTGAATCCCCTAGCGACCAAGAGACCCAGTACTTC	CASSESPSDQETQYF
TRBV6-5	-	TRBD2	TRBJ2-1	TGTGCCAGCAGCCAAGCGGGGAGCTCCTACAATGAGCAGTTCTTC	CASSQAGSSYNEQFF
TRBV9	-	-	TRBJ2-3	TGTGCCAGCAGCGTTTCAGAAGATACGCAGTATTTT	CASSVSEDTQYF
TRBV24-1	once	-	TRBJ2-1	TGTGCCACCAGTCATGACAGGCGAAGCTCCTACAATGAGCAGTTCTTC	CATSHDRRSSYNEQFF
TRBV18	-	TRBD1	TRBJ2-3	TGTGCCAGCTCACCACTACAGGGGGCAACAGATACGCAGTATTTT	CASSPLQGATDTQYF
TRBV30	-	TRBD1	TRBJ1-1	TGTGCCTGGAGGTTAGAGGGGGCTGTGAACACTGAAGCTTTCTTT	CAWRLEGAVNTEAFF
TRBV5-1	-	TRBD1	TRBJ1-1	TGCGCCAGCAGCTACGGGACAGGGGGGAGGAACACTGAAGCTTTCTTT	CASSYGTGGRNTEAFF
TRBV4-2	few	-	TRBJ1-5	TGTGCCAGCAGCCAAGATTGGACAAGCAATCAGCCCCAGCATTTT	CASSQDWTSNQPQHF
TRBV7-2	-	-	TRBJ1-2	TGTGCCAGCATCGACCAGGGCCTTGGGGGCTACACCTTC	CASIDQGLGGYTF
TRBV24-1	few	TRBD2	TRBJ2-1	TGTGCCACCAGTGCGCCTAGCGGGACCGGTCCCTCCTACAATGAGCAGTTCTTC	CATSAPSGTGPSYNEQFF
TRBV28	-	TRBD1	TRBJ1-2	TGTGCCAGCAGTTCCACGGGATTGGGACAGGCGTTTTTAGATGGCTACACCTTC	CASSSTGLGQAFLDGYTF
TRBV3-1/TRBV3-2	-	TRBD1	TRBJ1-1	TGTGCCAGCAGCCAAGCCGACAGGGGGAACACTGAAGCTTTCTTT	CASSQADRGNTEAFF
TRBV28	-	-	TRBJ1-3	TGTGCCAGCAGCTTGTTGGACAGCTCTGGAAACACCATATATTTT	CASSLLDSSGNTIYF